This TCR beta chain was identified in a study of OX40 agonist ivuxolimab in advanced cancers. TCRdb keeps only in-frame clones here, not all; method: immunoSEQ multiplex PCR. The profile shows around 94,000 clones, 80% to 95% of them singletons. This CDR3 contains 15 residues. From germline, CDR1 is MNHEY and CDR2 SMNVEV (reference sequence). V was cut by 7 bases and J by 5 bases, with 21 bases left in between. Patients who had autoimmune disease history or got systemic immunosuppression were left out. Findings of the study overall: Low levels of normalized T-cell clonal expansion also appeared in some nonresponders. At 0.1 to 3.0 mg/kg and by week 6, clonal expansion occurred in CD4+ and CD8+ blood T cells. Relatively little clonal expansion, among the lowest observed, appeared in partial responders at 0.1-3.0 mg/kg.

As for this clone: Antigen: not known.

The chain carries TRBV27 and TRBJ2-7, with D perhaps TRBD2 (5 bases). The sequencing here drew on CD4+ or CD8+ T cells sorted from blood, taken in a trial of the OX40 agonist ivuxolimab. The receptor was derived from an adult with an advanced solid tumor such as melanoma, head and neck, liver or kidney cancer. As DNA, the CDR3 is TGTGCCAGCAAGAACCCCGGGAACCCTGGCCACGAGCAGTACTTC. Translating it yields CASKNPGNPGHEQYF.